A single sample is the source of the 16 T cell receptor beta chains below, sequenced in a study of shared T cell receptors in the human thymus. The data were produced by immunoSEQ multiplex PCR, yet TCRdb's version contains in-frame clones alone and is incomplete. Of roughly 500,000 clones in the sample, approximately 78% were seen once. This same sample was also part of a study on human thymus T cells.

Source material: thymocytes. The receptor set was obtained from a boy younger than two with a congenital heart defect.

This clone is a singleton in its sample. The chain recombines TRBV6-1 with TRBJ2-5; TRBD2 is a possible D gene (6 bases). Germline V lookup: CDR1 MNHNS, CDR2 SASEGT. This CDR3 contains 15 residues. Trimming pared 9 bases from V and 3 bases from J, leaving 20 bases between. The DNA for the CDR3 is TGTGCCAGTCTGGCTGCGGGATCACCAGAAGAGACCCAGTACTTC. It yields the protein CASLAAGSPEETQYF.

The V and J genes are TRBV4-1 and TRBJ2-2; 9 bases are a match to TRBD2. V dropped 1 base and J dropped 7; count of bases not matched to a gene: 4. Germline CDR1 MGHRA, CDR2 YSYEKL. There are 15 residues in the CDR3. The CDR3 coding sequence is TGCGCCAGCAGCCAAGGAAGCGGGAGGAGCGGGGAGCTGTTTTTT. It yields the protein CASSQGSGRSGELFF.

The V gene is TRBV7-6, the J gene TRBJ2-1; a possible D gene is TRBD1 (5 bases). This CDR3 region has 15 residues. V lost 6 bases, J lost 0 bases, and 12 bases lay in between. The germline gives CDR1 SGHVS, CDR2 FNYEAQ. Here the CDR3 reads CASSTRTGSYNEQFF. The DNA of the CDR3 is TGTGCCAGCAGTACCCGCACAGGCTCCTACAATGAGCAGTTCTTC.

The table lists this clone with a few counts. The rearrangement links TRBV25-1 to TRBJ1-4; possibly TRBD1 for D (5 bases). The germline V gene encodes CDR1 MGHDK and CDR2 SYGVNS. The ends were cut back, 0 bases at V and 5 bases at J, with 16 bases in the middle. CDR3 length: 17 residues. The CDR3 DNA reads TGTGCCAGCAGTGAATATGAGTCGGGGGTAGAGAATGAAAAACTGTTTTTT. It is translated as CASSEYESGVENEKLFF.

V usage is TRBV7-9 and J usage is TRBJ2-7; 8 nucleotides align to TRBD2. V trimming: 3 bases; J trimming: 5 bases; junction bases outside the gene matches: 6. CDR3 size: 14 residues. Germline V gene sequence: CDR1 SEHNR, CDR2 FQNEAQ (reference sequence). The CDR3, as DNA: TGTGCCAGCAGCTTCCCAGCGGGAGCCCACGAGCAGTACTTC. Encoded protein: CASSFPAGAHEQYF.

The CDR3, as DNA: TGTGCCAGCAGCTTAGGGCTAGCGGGAGTCCAAGAGACCCAGTACTTC. Translation: CASSLGLAGVQETQYF. The rearrangement uses TRBV7-9 and TRBJ2-5; 10 bases map to TRBD2. The CDR3 consists of 16 residues. From germline, CDR1 is SEHNR and CDR2 FQNEAQ (reference sequence). With V trimmed by 1 base and J by 1 base, 3 bases remained unmatched. Based on the CDR3 plus reference TRBV7-9 and TRBJ2-5, the full variable domain is DTGVSQNPRHKITKRGQNVTFRCDPISEHNRLYWYRQTLGQGPEFLTYFQNEAQLEKSRLLSDRFSAERPKGSFSTLEIQRTEQGDSAMYLCASSLGLAGVQETQYFGPGTRLLVL.

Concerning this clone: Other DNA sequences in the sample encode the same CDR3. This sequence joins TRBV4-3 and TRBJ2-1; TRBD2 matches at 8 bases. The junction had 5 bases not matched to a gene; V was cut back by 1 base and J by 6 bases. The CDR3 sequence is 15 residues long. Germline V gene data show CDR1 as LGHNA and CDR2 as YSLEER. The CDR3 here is CASSQGREGPNEQFF. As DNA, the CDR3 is TGCGCCAGCAGCCAAGGACGGGAGGGCCCCAATGAGCAGTTCTTC.

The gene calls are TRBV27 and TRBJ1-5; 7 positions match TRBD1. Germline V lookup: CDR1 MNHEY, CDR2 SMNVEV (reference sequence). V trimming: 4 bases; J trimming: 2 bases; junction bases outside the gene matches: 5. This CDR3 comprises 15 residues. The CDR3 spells CASSSDRVGNQPQHF. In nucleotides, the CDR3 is TGTGCCAGCAGTTCCGACAGGGTGGGCAATCAGCCCCAGCATTTT.

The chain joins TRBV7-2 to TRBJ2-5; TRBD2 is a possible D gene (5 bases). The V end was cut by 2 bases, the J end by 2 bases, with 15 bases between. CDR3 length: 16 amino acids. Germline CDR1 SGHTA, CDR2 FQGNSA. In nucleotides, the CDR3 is TGTGCCAGCAGCTTAATAGCGTTGGCGGCACAAGAGACCCAGTACTTC. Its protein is CASSLIALAAQETQYF.

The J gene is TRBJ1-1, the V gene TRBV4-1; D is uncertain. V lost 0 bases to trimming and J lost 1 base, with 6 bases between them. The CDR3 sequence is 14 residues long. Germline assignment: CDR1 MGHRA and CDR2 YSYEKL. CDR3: CASSQDSGNTEAFF. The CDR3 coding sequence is TGCGCCAGCAGCCAAGATAGCGGGAACACTGAAGCTTTCTTT.

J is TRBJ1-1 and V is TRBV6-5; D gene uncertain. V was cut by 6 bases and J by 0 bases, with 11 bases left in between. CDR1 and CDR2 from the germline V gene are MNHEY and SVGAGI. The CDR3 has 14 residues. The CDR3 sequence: CASSPHGMNTEAFF. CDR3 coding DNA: TGTGCCAGCAGCCCACATGGCATGAACACTGAAGCTTTCTTT.

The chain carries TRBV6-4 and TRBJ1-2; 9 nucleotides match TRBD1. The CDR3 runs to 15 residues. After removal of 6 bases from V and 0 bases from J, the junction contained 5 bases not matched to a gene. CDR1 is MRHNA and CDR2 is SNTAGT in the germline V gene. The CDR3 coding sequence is TGTGCCAGCAGCCCCGGGACAGGGTCTAACTATGGCTACACCTTC. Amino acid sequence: CASSPGTGSNYGYTF.

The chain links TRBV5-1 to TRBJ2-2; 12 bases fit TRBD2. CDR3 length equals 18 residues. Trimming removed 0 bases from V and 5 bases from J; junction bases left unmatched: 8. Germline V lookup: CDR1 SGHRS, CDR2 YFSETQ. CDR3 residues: CASSLVASGRASTGELFF. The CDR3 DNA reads TGCGCCAGCAGCTTGGTTGCTAGCGGGAGGGCCTCTACCGGGGAGCTGTTTTTT. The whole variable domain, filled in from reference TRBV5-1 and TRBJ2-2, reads KAGVTQTPRYLIKTRGQQVTLSCSPISGHRSVSWYQQTPGQGLQFLFEYFSETQRNKGNFPGRFSGRQFSNSRSEMNVSTLELGDSALYLCASSLVASGRASTGELFFGEGSRLTVL.

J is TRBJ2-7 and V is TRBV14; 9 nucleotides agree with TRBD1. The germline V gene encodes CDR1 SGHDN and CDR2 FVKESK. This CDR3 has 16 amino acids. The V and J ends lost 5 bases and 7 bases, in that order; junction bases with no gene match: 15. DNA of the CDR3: TGTGCCAGCAGCTCAAGGGCGGGGACAGGGCTGAGGGAGCAGTACTTC. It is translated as CASSSRAGTGLREQYF.

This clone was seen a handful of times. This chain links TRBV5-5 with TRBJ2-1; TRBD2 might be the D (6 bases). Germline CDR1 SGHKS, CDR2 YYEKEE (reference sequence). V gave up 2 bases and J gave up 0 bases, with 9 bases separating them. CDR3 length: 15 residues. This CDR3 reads CASSFGGISYNEQFF. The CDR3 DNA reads TGTGCCAGCAGCTTTGGGGGGATCTCCTACAATGAGCAGTTCTTC. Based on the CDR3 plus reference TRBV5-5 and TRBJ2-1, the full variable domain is DAGVTQSPTHLIKTRGQQVTLRCSPISGHKSVSWYQQVLGQGPQFIFQYYEKEERGRGNFPDRFSARQFPNYSSELNVNALLLGDSALYLCASSFGGISYNEQFFGPGTRLTVL.

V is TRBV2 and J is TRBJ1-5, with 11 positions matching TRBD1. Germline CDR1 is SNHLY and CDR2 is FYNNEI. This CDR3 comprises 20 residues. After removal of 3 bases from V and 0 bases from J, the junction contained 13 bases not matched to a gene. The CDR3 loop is CASSDKSLGQGDDSNQPQHF. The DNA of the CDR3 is TGTGCCAGCAGTGATAAGTCCCTGGGACAGGGGGACGATAGCAATCAGCCCCAGCATTTT.